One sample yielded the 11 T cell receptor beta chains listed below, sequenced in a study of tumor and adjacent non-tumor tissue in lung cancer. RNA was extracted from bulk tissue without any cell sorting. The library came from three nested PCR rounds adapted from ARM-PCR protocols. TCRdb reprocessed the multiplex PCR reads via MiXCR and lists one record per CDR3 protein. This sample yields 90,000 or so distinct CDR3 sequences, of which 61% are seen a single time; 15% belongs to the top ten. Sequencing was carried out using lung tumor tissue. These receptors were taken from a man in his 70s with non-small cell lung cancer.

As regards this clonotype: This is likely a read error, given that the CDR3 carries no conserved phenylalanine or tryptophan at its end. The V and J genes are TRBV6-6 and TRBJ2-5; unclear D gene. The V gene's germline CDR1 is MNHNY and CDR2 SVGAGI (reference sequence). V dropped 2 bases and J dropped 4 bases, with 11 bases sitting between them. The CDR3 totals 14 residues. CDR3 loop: CASSYQPSRETQYL. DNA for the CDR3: TGTGCCAGCAGTTACCAGCCCAGTAGAGAGACCCAGTACTTA.

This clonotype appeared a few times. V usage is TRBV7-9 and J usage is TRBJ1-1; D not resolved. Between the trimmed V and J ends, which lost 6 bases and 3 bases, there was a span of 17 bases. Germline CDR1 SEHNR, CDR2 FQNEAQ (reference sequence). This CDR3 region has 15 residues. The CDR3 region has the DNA TGTGCCAGCAGTCATGGGTCCGTGGGAGACACTGAAGCTTTCTTT. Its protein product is CASSHGSVGDTEAFF.

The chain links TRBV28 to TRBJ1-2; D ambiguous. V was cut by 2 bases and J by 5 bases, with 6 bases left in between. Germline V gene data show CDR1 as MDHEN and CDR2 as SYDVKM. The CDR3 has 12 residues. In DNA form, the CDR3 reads TGTGCCAGCAGTTTACAGGCTTATGGCTACACCTTC. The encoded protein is CASSLQAYGYTF.

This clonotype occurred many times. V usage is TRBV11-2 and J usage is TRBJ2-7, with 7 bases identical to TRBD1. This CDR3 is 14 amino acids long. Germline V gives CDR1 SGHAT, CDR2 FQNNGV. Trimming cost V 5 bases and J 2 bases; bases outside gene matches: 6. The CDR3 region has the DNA TGTGCCAGCAGCCTTGGGACAGAACCCTACGAGCAGTACTTC. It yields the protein CASSLGTEPYEQYF.

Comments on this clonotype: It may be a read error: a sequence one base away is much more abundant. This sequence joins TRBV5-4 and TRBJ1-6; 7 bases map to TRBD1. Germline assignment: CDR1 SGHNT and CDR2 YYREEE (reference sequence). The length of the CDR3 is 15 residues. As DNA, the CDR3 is TGTGCCAGCAGCTTCGGGACAGCCAATAATTTACCCCTCCACTTT. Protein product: CASSFGTANNLPLHF.

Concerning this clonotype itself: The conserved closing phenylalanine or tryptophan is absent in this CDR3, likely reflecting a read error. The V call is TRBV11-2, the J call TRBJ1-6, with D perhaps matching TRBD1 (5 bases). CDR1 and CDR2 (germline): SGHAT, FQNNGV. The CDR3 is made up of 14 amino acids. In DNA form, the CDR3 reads TGTACCAGCACCGGGGCCGACGCCCATTCACCCCTCCACTCT. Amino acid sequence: CTSTGADAHSPLHS.

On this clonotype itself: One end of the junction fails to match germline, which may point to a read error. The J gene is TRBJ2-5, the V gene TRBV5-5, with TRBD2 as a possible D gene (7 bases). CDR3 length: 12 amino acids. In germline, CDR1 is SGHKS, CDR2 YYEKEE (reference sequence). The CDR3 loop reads CANSGSAGAQHF. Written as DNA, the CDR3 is TGTGCAAACAGCGGTTCCGCGGGGGCTCAGCACTTC.

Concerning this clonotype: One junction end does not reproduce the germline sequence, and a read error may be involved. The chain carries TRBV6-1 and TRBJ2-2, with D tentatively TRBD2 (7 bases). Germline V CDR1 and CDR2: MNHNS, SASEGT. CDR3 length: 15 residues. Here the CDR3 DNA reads TGTGCCAGCAAGCGGGGACATCAGACGGCCGGGGAGCAGTTTTTT. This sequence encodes CASKRGHQTAGEQFF.

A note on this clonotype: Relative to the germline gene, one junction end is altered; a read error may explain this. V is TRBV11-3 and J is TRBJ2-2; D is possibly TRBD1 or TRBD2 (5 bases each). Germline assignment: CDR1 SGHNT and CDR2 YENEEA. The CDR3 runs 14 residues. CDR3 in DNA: TGTGCCAGCACCTTAGGGACGTCCACCGGGGAGCTGTTTTTT. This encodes CASTLGTSTGELFF.

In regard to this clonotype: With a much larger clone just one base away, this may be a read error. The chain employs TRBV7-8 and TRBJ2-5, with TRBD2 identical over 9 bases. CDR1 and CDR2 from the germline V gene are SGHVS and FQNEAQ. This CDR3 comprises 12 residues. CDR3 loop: CTSSLGLAIQYF. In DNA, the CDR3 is TGTACCAGCAGCCTCGGACTAGCGATCCAGTACTTC.

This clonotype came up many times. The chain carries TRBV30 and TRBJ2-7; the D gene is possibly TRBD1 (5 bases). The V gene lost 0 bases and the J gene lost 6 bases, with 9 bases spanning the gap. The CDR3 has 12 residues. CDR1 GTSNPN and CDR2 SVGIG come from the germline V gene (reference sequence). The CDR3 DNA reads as TGTGCCTGGAGTGTACAGGTTAGCGAGCAGTACTTC. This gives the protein CAWSVQVSEQYF. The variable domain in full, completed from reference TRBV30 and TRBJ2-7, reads SQTIHQWPATLVQPVGSPLSLECTVEGTSNPNLYWYRQAAGRGLQLLFYSVGIGQISSEVPQNLSASRPQDRQFILSSKKLLLSDSGFYLCAWSVQVSEQYFGPGTRLTVT.